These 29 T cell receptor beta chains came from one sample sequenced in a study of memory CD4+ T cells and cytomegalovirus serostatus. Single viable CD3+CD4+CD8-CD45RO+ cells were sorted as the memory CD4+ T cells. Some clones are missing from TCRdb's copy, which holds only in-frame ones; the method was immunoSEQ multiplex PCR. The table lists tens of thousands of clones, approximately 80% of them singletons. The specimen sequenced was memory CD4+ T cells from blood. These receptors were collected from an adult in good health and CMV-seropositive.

CDR3 loop: CASSIVFRGSSYNEQFF. The CDR3 nucleotides read TGTGCCAGTAGTATAGTATTCAGGGGTAGCTCCTACAATGAGCAGTTCTTC. V and J are TRBV19 and TRBJ2-1; D possibly corresponds to TRBD1 (6 bases). V dropped 1 base and J dropped 0 bases, with 13 bases sitting between them. The CDR3 covers 17 residues. From germline, CDR1 is LNHDA and CDR2 SQIVND (reference sequence).

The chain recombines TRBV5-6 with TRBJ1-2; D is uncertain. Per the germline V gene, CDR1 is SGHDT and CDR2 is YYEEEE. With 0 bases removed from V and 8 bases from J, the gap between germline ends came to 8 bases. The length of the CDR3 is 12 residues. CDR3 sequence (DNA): TGTGCCAGCAGCTTGGATGGGAGAGGCTACACCTTC. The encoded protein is CASSLDGRGYTF.

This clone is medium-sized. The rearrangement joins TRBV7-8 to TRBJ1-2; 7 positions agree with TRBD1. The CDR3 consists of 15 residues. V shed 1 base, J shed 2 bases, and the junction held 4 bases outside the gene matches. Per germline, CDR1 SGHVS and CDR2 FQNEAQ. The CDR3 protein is CASSLGTGQNYGYTF. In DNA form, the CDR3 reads TGTGCCAGCAGCTTAGGGACAGGACAAAACTATGGCTACACCTTC.

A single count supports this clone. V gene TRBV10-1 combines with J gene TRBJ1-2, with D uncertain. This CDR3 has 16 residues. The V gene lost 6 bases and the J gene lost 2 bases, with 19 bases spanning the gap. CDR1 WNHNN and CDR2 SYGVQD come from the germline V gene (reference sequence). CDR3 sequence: CASSLSLREVNYGYTF. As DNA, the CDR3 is TGCGCCAGCAGCCTTAGCCTACGTGAGGTGAACTATGGCTACACCTTC.

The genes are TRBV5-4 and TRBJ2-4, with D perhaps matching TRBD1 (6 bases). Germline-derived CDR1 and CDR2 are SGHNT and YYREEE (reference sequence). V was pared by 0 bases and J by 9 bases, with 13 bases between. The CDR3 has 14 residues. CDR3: CASSLGLTGIIQYF. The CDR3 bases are TGTGCCAGCAGCTTGGGGTTGACAGGAATCATTCAGTACTTC.

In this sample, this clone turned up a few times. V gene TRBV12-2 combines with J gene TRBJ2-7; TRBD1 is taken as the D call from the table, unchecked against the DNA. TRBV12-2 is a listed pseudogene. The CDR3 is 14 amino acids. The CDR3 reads CASRLSGREDEQYF. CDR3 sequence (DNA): TGTGCAAGTCGCTTAAGTGGCAGGGAAGACGAGCAGTACTTC.

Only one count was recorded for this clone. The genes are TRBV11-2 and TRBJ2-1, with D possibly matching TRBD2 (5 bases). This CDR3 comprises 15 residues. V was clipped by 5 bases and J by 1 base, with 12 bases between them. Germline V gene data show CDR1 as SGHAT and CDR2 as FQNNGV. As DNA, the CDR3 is TGTGCCAGCAGCCCGGGAAGCAGATCCTACAATGAGCAGTTCTTC. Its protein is CASSPGSRSYNEQFF.

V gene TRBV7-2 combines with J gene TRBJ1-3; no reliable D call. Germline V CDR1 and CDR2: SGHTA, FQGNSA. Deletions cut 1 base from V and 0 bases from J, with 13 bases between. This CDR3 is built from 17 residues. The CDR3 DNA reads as TGTGCCAGCAGCTTAGACTTCGGACTTATCTCTGGAAACACCATATATTTT. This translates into CASSLDFGLISGNTIYF. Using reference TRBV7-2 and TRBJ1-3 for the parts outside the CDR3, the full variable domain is GAGVSQSPSNKVTEKGKDVELRCDPISGHTALYWYRQSLGQGLEFLIYFQGNSAPDKSGLPSDRFSAERTGGSVSTLTIQRTQQEDSAVYLCASSLDFGLISGNTIYFGEGSWLTVV.

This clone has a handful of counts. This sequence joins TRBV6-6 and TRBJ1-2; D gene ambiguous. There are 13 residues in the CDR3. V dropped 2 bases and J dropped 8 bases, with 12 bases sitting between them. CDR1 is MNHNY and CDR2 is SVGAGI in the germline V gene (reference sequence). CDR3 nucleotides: TGTGCCAGCAGTTACGAAGGCGTGGGCGGCTACACCTTC. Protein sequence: CASSYEGVGGYTF.

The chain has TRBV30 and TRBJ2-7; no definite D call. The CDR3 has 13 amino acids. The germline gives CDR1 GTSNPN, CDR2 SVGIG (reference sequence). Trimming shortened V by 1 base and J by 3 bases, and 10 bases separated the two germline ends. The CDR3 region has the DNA TGTGCCTGGAGTGCAGGAGCGATCTACGAGCAGTACTTC. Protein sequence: CAWSAGAIYEQYF. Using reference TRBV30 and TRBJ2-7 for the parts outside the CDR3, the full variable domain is SQTIHQWPATLVQPVGSPLSLECTVEGTSNPNLYWYRQAAGRGLQLLFYSVGIGQISSEVPQNLSASRPQDRQFILSSKKLLLSDSGFYLCAWSAGAIYEQYFGPGTRLTVT.

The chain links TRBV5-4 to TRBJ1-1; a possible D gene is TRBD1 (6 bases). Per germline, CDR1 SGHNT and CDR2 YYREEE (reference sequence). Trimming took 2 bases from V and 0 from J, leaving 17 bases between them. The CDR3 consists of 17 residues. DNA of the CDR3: TGTGCCAGCAGCTTCCTCCGGACAGTACGCATGAACACTGAAGCTTTCTTT. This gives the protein CASSFLRTVRMNTEAFF.

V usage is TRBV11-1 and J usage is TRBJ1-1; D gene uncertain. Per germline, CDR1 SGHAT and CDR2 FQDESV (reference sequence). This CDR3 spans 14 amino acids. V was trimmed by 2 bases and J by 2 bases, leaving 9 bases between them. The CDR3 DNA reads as TGTGCCAGCAGCTTAAGAGGGATTAACACTGAAGCTTTCTTT. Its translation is CASSLRGINTEAFF. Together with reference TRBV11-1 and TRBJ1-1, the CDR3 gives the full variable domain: EAEVAQSPRYKITEKSQAVAFWCDPISGHATLYWYRQILGQGPELLVQFQDESVVDDSQLPKDRFSAERLKGVDSTLKIQPAELGDSAMYLCASSLRGINTEAFFGQGTRLTVV.

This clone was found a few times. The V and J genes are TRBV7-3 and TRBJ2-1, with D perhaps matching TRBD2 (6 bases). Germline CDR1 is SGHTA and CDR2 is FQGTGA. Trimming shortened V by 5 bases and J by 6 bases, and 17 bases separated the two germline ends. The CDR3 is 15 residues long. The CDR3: CASSRGGSLFNEQFF. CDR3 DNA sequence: TGTGCCAGCAGCCGGGGAGGCTCGCTTTTCAATGAGCAGTTCTTC.

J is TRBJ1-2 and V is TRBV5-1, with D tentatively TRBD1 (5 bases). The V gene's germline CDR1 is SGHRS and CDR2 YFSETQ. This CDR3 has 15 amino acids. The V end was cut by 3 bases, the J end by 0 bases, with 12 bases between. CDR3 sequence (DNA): TGCGCCAGCAGCTGGGACGGCGGGGCTAACTATGGCTACACCTTC. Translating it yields CASSWDGGANYGYTF. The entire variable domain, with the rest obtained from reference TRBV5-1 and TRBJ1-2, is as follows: KAGVTQTPRYLIKTRGQQVTLSCSPISGHRSVSWYQQTPGQGLQFLFEYFSETQRNKGNFPGRFSGRQFSNSRSEMNVSTLELGDSALYLCASSWDGGANYGYTFGSGTRLTVV.

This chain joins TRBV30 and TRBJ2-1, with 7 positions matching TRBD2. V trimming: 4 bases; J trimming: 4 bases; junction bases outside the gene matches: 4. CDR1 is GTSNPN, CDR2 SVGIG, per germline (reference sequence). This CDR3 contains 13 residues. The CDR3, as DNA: TGTGCCTGGATGGCTAGCGGATACAATGAGCAGTTCTTC. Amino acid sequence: CAWMASGYNEQFF.

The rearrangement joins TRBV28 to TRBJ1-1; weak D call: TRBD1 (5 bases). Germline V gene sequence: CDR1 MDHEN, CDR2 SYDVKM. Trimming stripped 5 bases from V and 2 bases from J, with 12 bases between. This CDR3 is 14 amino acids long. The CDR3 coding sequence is TGTGCCAGCAGTCCCCGCAGGGAAAACACTGAAGCTTTCTTT. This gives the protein CASSPRRENTEAFF.

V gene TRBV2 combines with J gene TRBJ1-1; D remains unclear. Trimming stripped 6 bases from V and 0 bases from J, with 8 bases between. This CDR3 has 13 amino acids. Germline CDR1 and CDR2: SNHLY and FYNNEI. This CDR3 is CASSRRMNTEAFF. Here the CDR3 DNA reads TGTGCCAGCAGCCGCAGGATGAACACTGAAGCTTTCTTT.

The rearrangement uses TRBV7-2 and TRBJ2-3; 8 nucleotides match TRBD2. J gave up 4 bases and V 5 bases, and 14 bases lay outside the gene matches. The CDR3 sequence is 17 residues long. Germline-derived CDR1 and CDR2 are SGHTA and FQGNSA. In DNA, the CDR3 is TGTGCCAGCAGCCCACACGGGAGGGAGGGCATCCCAGATACGCAGTATTTT. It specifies CASSPHGREGIPDTQYF.

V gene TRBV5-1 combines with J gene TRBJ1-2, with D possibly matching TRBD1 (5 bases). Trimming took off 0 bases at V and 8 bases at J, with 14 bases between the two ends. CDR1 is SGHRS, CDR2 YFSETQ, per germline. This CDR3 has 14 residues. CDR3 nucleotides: TGCGCCAGCAGCTTGGAGGCAGGGTTTGGCGGCTACACCTTC. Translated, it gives CASSLEAGFGGYTF.

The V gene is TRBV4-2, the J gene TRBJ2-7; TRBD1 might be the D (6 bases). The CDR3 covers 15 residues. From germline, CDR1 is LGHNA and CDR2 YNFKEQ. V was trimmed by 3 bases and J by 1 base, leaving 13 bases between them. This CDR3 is CASSQARTGSYEQYF. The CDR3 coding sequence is TGTGCCAGCAGCCAGGCCCGTACAGGGTCCTACGAGCAGTACTTC.

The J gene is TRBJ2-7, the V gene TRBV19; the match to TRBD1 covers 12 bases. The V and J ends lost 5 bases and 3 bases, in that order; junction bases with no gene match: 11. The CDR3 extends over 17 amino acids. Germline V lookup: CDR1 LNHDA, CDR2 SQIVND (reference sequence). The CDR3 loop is CASSRTSGTGGIYEQYF. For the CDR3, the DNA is TGTGCCAGTAGTCGGACGAGCGGGACAGGGGGCATCTACGAGCAGTACTTC.

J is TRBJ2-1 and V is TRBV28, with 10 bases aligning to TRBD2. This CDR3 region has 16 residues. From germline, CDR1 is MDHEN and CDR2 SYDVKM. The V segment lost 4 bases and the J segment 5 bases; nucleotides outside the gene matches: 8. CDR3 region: CASSWVAGGVNNEQFF. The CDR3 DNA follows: TGTGCCAGCAGTTGGGTAGCGGGAGGAGTCAACAATGAGCAGTTCTTC.

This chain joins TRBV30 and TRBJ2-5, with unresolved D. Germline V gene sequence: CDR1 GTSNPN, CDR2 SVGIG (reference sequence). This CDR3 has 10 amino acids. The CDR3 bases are TGTGCGGTAGTTCAAGAGACCCAGTACTTC. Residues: CAVVQETQYF.

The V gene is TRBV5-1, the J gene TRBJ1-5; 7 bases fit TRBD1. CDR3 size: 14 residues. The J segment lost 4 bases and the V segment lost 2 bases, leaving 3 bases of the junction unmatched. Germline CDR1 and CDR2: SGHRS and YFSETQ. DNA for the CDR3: TGCGCCAGCAGCTTAACGACAGGGAATCAGCCCCAGCATTTT. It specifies CASSLTTGNQPQHF.

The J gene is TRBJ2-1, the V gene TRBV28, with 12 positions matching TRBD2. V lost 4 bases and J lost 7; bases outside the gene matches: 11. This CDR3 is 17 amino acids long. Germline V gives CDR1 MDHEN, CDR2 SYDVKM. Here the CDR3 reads CASSSPGLAGLVNEQFF. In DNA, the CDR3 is TGTGCCAGCAGTTCCCCCGGACTAGCGGGGTTGGTGAATGAGCAGTTCTTC.

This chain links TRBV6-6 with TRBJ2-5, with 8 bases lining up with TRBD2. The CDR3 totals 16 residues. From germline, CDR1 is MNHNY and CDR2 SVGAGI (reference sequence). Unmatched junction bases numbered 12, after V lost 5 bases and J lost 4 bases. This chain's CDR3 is CASSTRTSSGGETQYF. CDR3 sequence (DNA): TGTGCCAGCAGTACCCGGACTAGCTCAGGCGGAGAGACCCAGTACTTC.

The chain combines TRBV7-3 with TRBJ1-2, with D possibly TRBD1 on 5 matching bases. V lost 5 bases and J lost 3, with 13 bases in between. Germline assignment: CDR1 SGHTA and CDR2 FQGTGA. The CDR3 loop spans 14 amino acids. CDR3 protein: CASSPTGTDYGYTF. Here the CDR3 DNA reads TGTGCCAGCAGCCCGACTGGGACGGACTATGGCTACACCTTC.

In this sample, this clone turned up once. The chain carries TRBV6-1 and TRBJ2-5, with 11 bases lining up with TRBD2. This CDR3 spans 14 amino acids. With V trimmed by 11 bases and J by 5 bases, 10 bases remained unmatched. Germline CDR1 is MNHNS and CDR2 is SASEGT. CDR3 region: CAGSRTSGWETQYF. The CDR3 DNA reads TGTGCCGGATCTCGGACTAGCGGGTGGGAGACCCAGTACTTC.

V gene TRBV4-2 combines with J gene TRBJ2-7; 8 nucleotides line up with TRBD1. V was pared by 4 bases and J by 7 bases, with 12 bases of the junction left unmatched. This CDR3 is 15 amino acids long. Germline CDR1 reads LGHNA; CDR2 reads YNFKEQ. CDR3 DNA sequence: TGTGCCAGCAGCCTCCAGACAGGGGAGTCGTGGGAGCAGTACTTC. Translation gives CASSLQTGESWEQYF.